The source of this T cell receptor (beta chain) is a study of T cells in Graves' hyperthyroidism and ophthalmopathy. The wider study: Upon initial diagnosis and before any treatment, peripheral blood was collected.

Germline V gene lookup returns CDR1 SGHAT and CDR2 FQNNGV. CDR3 size: 15 residues. The V and J ends lost 3 bases and 6 bases respectively, with 15 bases between them. RNA transcripts gave rise to amplified TCR beta CDR3 regions. Using the HTBI primer set, a first-round RT-PCR was run on the TCR CDR3. Each CDR3 protein is one row after TCRdb ran MiXCR on the multiplex PCR reads. This sample has approximately 530,000 distinct CDR3 sequences, with 15% to 20% found just once. Graves' hyperthyroidism is called stable when ophthalmopathy does not progress within 18 months. Those with hyperthyroidism were 18 to 65 years old, newly diagnosed, and ill for under 2 months. Clinical symptoms, serum thyroxine and TRAb, thyroid ultrasound and orbital computed tomography were used for the diagnoses.

Sequencing was carried out using blood. This clonotype was sampled from a young woman with Graves' hyperthyroidism. The chain recombines TRBV11-2 with TRBJ1-5; weak D call: TRBD1 (5 bases). As DNA, the CDR3 is TGTGCCAGCAGCTTGGGAGTGAGGGGAGGTCAGCCCCAGCATTTT. As protein: CASSLGVRGGQPQHF.